This T cell receptor (beta chain) was identified in a study of cytomegalovirus exposure and HLA in healthy donors. The PCR was carried out with 60 Vbeta primers and 13 Jbeta primers. Data came from immunoSEQ multiplex PCR; TCRdb stores just in-frame clones and leaves some out. The sample has over 65,000 clones, 70% to 80% seen once; the top ten hold under 15%. As concerns this clone: The antigen is not known.

Study-wide findings and caveats: The authors assumed roughly uniform sequencing depth across donors for presence/absence analyses. Investigators reported 164 TCR beta chains as tied to cytomegalovirus.

The source of this sequence is a woman between 35 and 50 years old in good health and CMV-seropositive. The sequencing input was PBMCs.

CDR3 region: CASSFVPGLRGEDTQYF. The CDR3 nucleotides are TGTGCCAGCAGCTTCGTCCCGGGACTGCGGGGGGAGGATACGCAGTATTTT. The V and J genes are TRBV7-2 and TRBJ2-3; 8 bases match TRBD2. The junction had 14 bases not matched to a gene; V was cut back by 3 bases and J by 6 bases. Looked up from germline, CDR1 is SGHTA and CDR2 is FQGNSA. The CDR3 has 17 residues.